This T cell receptor (beta chain) was sequenced for a study of T cell responses to AZD1222 COVID-19 vaccine. Produced via immunoSEQ multiplex PCR; TCRdb's table is partial and in-frame only. The sample has 89,000 or so clones; 88% are singletons. The sequencing here drew on peripheral blood, taken on day 0 of AZD1222 vaccination. This receptor was identified in an adult in good health.

In DNA, the CDR3 is TGTGCCAGCAACCCCAACACCGCTACGAATGAAAAACTGTTTTTT. As protein: CASNPNTATNEKLFF. The chain employs TRBV2 and TRBJ1-4, with no clear D. The CDR3 consists of 15 residues. The V gene lost 7 bases and the J gene lost 5 bases, with 17 bases spanning the gap. Germline V CDR1 and CDR2: SNHLY, FYNNEI.